This T cell receptor (beta chain) was found in a study of T cell clusters in autoimmune cytopenias. On the study more broadly: The mean age of healthy donor controls was around 57 years, the median roughly 60 years.

Measured by frequency, this clonotype is medium-sized. TRB amplification used approximately 250 ng of peripheral blood genomic DNA. TRB was amplified by touch-down multiplex PCR, primer pools A and B combined. After re-calling the multiplex PCR reads, TCRdb lists one entry per CDR3 protein, DNA absent. The sample table sets out 4,000 to 4,500 distinct CDR3 sequences. Separately, the same data were catalogued under a study of T cell repertoires in aging, cancer and after chemotherapy. From that report: Repeat sampling of healthy donors over several months to years showed clear clonal overlap. The full dataset contained around 8.2 million TCR reads. Untreated cancer patients had significantly lower blood TCR diversity than age-matched healthy donors.

The sample was peripheral blood. The receptor comes from a human donor in good health.

CDR3 sequence: CSAGQGLGETQYF. The chain carries TRBV29-1 and TRBJ2-5; the D call of TRBD1 rests on TCRdb alone, since no DNA is present to check it. This CDR3 spans 13 amino acids. Germline loops: CDR1 SQVTM, CDR2 ANQGSEA.